The 2 T cell receptor beta chains below were found in one sample sequenced in a study of blood T cell repertoires in COVID-19. Here immunoSEQ multiplex PCR was the method, and the copy in TCRdb shows in-frame clones only, minus some. Of 95,000 to 150,000 clones listed, 55% to 70% are singletons. Sequences were obtained from peripheral blood. Receptor source: a woman in her seventies with acute or convalescent COVID-19.

This clone turned up a few times. The V and J genes are TRBV3-1 (or the pseudogene TRBV3-2) and TRBJ1-3; D remains unclear. The CDR3 runs to 15 residues. Per germline, CDR1 LGHDT and CDR2 YNNKEL (reference sequence). V lost 4 bases and J 0 bases, leaving 10 bases between the germline ends. The CDR3 coding sequence is TGTGCCAGCAGCCCCTGGGCTTTCTCTGGAAACACCATATATTTT. As protein: CASSPWAFSGNTIYF.

The chain has TRBV11-1 and TRBJ2-3; a possible D gene is TRBD1 (6 bases). This CDR3 is 16 amino acids long. With 1 base removed from V and 2 bases from J, the gap between germline ends came to 13 bases. Germline CDR1 reads SGHAT; CDR2 reads FQDESV (reference sequence). CDR3 sequence: CASSLGSVGATDTQYF. In DNA form, the CDR3 reads TGTGCCAGCAGCTTAGGGTCGGTGGGGGCCACAGATACGCAGTATTTT. Looking up the rest from reference TRBV11-1 and TRBJ2-3 gives the full variable domain: EAEVAQSPRYKITEKSQAVAFWCDPISGHATLYWYRQILGQGPELLVQFQDESVVDDSQLPKDRFSAERLKGVDSTLKIQPAELGDSAMYLCASSLGSVGATDTQYFGPGTRLTVL.